Each of the 23 T cell receptor beta chains below was sequenced from the same sample in a study of identical twins. TCRdb independently ran MiXCR on the 5' RACE reads; one entry per CDR3 protein. The sample lists some 900,000 distinct CDR3 sequences; approximately 13% were seen once. This sample was shared with a second study, whose subject was yellow fever vaccine responses in identical twins.

Input material: PBMCs. The receptor source for this set is a woman between 18 and 29 years old in good health.

Notes on this clonotype: Since the CDR3 does not end with the conserved phenylalanine or tryptophan, this likely comes from a read error. Because the CDR3's place on the DNA is in doubt, the DNA is left out and the CDR3 is given as listed by TCRdb. The genes are TRBV21-1 and TRBJ2-3; no DNA check was done on the table's D call, TRBD2. TRBV21-1 has pseudogene status. The CDR3 region is 13 residues in length, termini included. The CDR3 here is CASSKRRDYPVPP.

A few counts support this clonotype. The chain combines TRBV12-3 or TRBV12-4 with TRBJ1-5; D is possibly TRBD1 (5 bases). This CDR3 region has 13 residues. V was pared by 6 bases and J by 5 bases, with 11 bases between. The CDR3 region has the DNA TGTGCCAGCAGGGGACGGGGGGATCAGCCCCAGCATTTT. Its translation is CASRGRGDQPQHF.

This clonotype was detected ten times or more. V usage is TRBV4-2 and J usage is TRBJ2-1, with TRBD2 matching 15 bases. CDR1 and CDR2 (germline): LGHNA, YNFKEQ. The CDR3 consists of 18 residues. The trim removed 6 bases at V and 5 bases at J, leaving 11 bases unmatched. CDR3 protein: CASSRTSGGAKFNNEQFF. The CDR3 DNA is TGTGCCAGCAGTAGGACTAGCGGGGGGGCCAAGTTTAACAATGAGCAGTTCTTC.

The rearrangement uses TRBV24-1 and TRBJ1-2; possibly TRBD1 for D (5 bases). Germline V gives CDR1 KGHDR, CDR2 SFDVKD. CDR3 length equals 14 residues. The ends were cut back, 5 bases at V and 7 bases at J, with 16 bases in the middle. The CDR3 here is CATSGRTGLVGYTF. DNA for the CDR3: TGTGCCACCAGTGGCCGAACAGGACTCGTTGGCTACACCTTC.

The sample holds many counts of this clonotype. The genes are TRBV5-1 and TRBJ2-7; 9 bases match TRBD1. CDR1 SGHRS and CDR2 YFSETQ come from the germline V gene. This CDR3 is built from 13 residues. The J segment lost 7 bases and the V segment lost 3 bases, leaving 5 bases of the junction unmatched. The DNA of the CDR3 is TGCGCCAGCAGCTCCCGGGACAGGGTTGAGCAGTACTTC. It codes for CASSSRDRVEQYF. Drawing the rest from reference TRBV5-1 and TRBJ2-7, the complete variable domain is KAGVTQTPRYLIKTRGQQVTLSCSPISGHRSVSWYQQTPGQGLQFLFEYFSETQRNKGNFPGRFSGRQFSNSRSEMNVSTLELGDSALYLCASSSRDRVEQYFGPGTRLTVT.

The V call is TRBV29-1, the J call TRBJ2-3; 7 nucleotides align to TRBD1. CDR3 length equals 12 residues. The junction had 5 bases not matched to a gene; V was cut back by 7 bases and J by 4 bases. Germline CDR1 reads SQVTM; CDR2 reads ANQGSEA. The CDR3 protein is CSGHRGPDTQYF. DNA for the CDR3: TGCAGCGGTCACAGGGGCCCAGATACGCAGTATTTT.

J is TRBJ2-1 and V is TRBV2; either TRBD1 or TRBD2 may fit D (5 bases each). V lost 6 bases to trimming and J lost 12 bases, with 18 bases between them. This CDR3 is 13 amino acids long. Germline V gives CDR1 SNHLY, CDR2 FYNNEI. Here the CDR3 reads CASRADGTRGQFF. In nucleotides, the CDR3 is TGTGCCAGCAGAGCCGACGGGACCCGGGGGCAGTTCTTC.

This clonotype has just one count. The chain's CDR3 is CATSSQGWTAFTYEQYF. The CDR3 DNA reads TGTGCCACCAGCAGTCAGGGATGGACGGCCTTTACCTACGAGCAGTACTTC. The rearrangement joins TRBV15 to TRBJ2-7, with D perhaps TRBD1 (5 bases). Germline CDR1 is LNHNV and CDR2 is YYDKDF (reference sequence). The CDR3 is 17 amino acids. V lost 3 bases and J lost 2, with 20 bases in between.

V is TRBV7-9 and J is TRBJ2-5; tentative D call: TRBD2 (5 bases). The CDR3 totals 14 residues. V shed 8 bases and J shed 6 bases, with 19 bases lying between them. Germline V gives CDR1 SEHNR, CDR2 FQNEAQ (reference sequence). This CDR3 is CASSALSELQTQYF. The DNA for the CDR3 is TGTGCCAGCTCCGCCCTTAGCGAGTTGCAGACCCAGTACTTC. The full variable domain, in which reference TRBV7-9 and TRBJ2-5 provide the parts outside the CDR3, is DTGVSQNPRHKITKRGQNVTFRCDPISEHNRLYWYRQTLGQGPEFLTYFQNEAQLEKSRLLSDRFSAERPKGSFSTLEIQRTEQGDSAMYLCASSALSELQTQYFGPGTRLLVL.

The chain carries TRBV5-1 and TRBJ2-7; TRBD1 agrees at 9 bases. The V gene end was trimmed by 5 bases and the J gene end by 10 bases; junction bases not matched to a gene: 13. The CDR3 has 14 residues. Germline V gene sequence: CDR1 SGHRS, CDR2 YFSETQ. The CDR3 sequence is CASRSTGGEGEQYV. The CDR3 DNA is TGCGCCAGCAGGTCGACAGGGGGAGAAGGGGAACAGTACGTC.

This clonotype occurred a few times. This chain connects TRBV20-1 to TRBJ2-1; no clear D. This CDR3 is 17 amino acids long. Trimming took off 0 bases at V and 9 bases at J, with 24 bases between the two ends. Germline values: CDR1 DFQATT, CDR2 SNEGSKA (reference sequence). The CDR3 DNA is TGCAGTGCTAGAGATTTTTCTGGCGACCATCTACCCGGTGAGCAGTTCTTC. Amino acid sequence: CSARDFSGDHLPGEQFF.

The rearrangement links TRBV5-1 to TRBJ1-5, with D perhaps TRBD1 (7 bases). Gene TRBJ2-3 matches the end of the DNA better, so the J call may be wrong. Germline V gene sequence: CDR1 SGHRS, CDR2 YFSETQ. CDR3 length: 14 residues. This CDR3 reads CASSLGQGGQPQYF. The CDR3 DNA reads as TGCGCCAGCAGCTTGGGACAGGGAGGCCAGCCCCAGTATTTT.

Only a few counts were recorded for this clonotype. The chain carries TRBV7-9 and TRBJ2-7; 11 bases match TRBD1. The V gene end was trimmed by 5 bases and the J gene end by 2 bases; junction bases not matched to a gene: 5. This CDR3 comprises 15 residues. Germline-derived CDR1 and CDR2 are SEHNR and FQNEAQ (reference sequence). The CDR3 protein is CASSPQGQGAYEQYV. For the CDR3, the DNA is TGTGCCAGCAGCCCCCAGGGACAGGGGGCCTACGAGCAGTACGTC.

This clonotype was detected only a few times. In nucleotides, the CDR3 is TGTGCCAGCAGTTTAAACCAAAACAAACAAAATGAGCAGTTCTTC. Residues: CASSLNQNKQNEQFF. V gene TRBV12-3 or TRBV12-4 combines with J gene TRBJ2-1; the D is unclear. V gave up 2 bases and J gave up 7 bases, with 15 bases separating them. This CDR3 has 15 residues.

This clonotype was seen ten or more times. The chain carries TRBV5-1 and TRBJ2-3, with D maybe TRBD1 (5 bases). Trimming pared 3 bases from V and 1 base from J, leaving 12 bases between. The CDR3 runs to 15 residues. Per germline, CDR1 SGHRS and CDR2 YFSETQ. The DNA of the CDR3 is TGCGCCAGCAGCTCCTTAGGGGCCGGCACAGATACGCAGTATTTT. It codes for CASSSLGAGTDTQYF.

The chain uses TRBV6-1 and TRBJ2-3; D remains unclear. This CDR3 is 17 amino acids long. Trimming removed 6 bases at V and 6 bases at J, with 25 bases between. Germline CDR1 reads MNHNS; CDR2 reads SASEGT. The CDR3 DNA is TGTGCCAGCAGCTCCATCCCCTCCCCAACACAATGGGATACGCAGTATTTT. Amino acids: CASSSIPSPTQWDTQYF.

This chain uses TRBV27 with TRBJ2-1; D is possibly TRBD1 (6 bases). The V end lost 1 base, the J end lost 5 bases, and 12 bases lay between the germline ends. Germline lookup yields CDR1 MNHEY and CDR2 SMNVEV (reference sequence). This CDR3 contains 15 residues. This CDR3 is CASSLYAGVDNEQFF. The CDR3 DNA reads as TGTGCCAGCAGTTTATATGCAGGGGTCGACAATGAGCAGTTCTTC.

The chain combines TRBV5-6 with TRBJ2-1, with 10 bases lining up with TRBD2. CDR3 length: 16 residues. Trimming took 4 bases from V and 1 from J; bases not matched to a gene: 5. CDR1 and CDR2 from the germline V gene are SGHDT and YYEEEE. The DNA of the CDR3 is TGTGCCAGCAGCGATATGACTAGCGGGTCCTACAATGAGCAGTTCTTC. Its translation: CASSDMTSGSYNEQFF.

The chain carries TRBV29-1 and TRBJ1-1; no reliable D call. The V gene lost 0 bases and the J gene lost 0 bases, with 8 bases spanning the gap. This CDR3 contains 14 residues. Germline V gene data show CDR1 as SQVTM and CDR2 as ANQGSEA. The CDR3 loop reads CSVEESAVNTEAFF. For the CDR3, the DNA is TGCAGCGTTGAAGAATCCGCGGTGAACACTGAAGCTTTCTTT.

This clonotype was recorded a few times. This chain joins TRBV19 and TRBJ1-5; D is unclear. The CDR3 is 15 residues long. The germline V gene has CDR1 LNHDA and CDR2 SQIVND (reference sequence). The ends were cut back, 8 bases at V and 2 bases at J, with 16 bases in the middle. CDR3: CASLTPDKGNQPQHF. The CDR3 bases are TGTGCCAGTCTAACCCCCGACAAAGGCAATCAGCCCCAGCATTTT.

This clonotype was seen only a few times. The chain combines TRBV12-3 or TRBV12-4 with TRBJ1-5, with 8 bases matching TRBD1. The CDR3 totals 15 residues. Trimming cost V 3 bases and J 6 bases; bases outside gene matches: 7. CDR3 amino acids: CASSFGQGAGQPQHF. As DNA, the CDR3 is TGTGCCAGCAGTTTCGGGCAGGGGGCAGGTCAGCCCCAGCATTTT.

This clonotype was picked up a small number of times. This chain connects TRBV6-5 to TRBJ1-6; a possible D gene is TRBD1 (6 bases). CDR3 length: 15 residues. Per germline, CDR1 MNHEY and CDR2 SVGAGI. V was trimmed by 2 bases and J by 4 bases, leaving 9 bases between them. Written as DNA, the CDR3 is TGTGCCAGCAGTTACGATACAGGGTATAATTCACCCCTCCACTTT. This gives the protein CASSYDTGYNSPLHF.

This clonotype showed up just a few times. This chain joins TRBV29-1 and TRBJ2-2; the D is unclear. This CDR3 spans 12 amino acids. Germline V CDR1 and CDR2: SQVTM, ANQGSEA. V was trimmed by 4 bases and J by 0 bases, leaving 3 bases between them. The chain's CDR3 is CSVVANTGELFF. CDR3 nucleotide sequence: TGCAGCGTTGTCGCGAACACCGGGGAGCTGTTTTTT.